This TCR beta chain derives from a study of blood T cell repertoires in COVID-19. Measured with immunoSEQ multiplex PCR; TCRdb has only the in-frame clones, and not every one. The table records tens of thousands of clones, 75% to 90% of them present only once. Per germline, CDR1 SGHTA and CDR2 FQGNSA. Trimming stripped 3 bases from V and 5 bases from J, with 9 bases between. The CDR3 runs to 13 residues. The sequence derives from a human donor in a cohort sampled during active COVID-19. J is TRBJ2-3 and V is TRBV7-2; D remains ambiguous. Sequencing was carried out using peripheral blood. CDR3 nucleotide sequence: TGTGCCAGCAGCTTGAAAATCGGAGATACGCAGTATTTT. It yields the protein CASSLKIGDTQYF.